The 7 T cell receptor beta chains in this list originate from one sample, sequenced in a study of T cell changes during pregnancy in multiple sclerosis. Clones were read by immunoSEQ multiplex PCR, and TCRdb kept only the in-frame ones, dropping some. The sample holds 45,000 to 60,000 clones, more than 90% seen once. The sequencing here drew on CD4+ T cells from peripheral blood mononuclear cells, taken before pregnancy. The receptors derive from a female donor with multiple sclerosis, enrolled in a pregnancy study.

This clone was observed a handful of times. The V call is TRBV19, the J call TRBJ2-2; D may be TRBD1 (5 bases). The CDR3 contains 12 residues. Trimming removed 8 bases from V and 6 bases from J, with 10 bases in between. CDR1 is LNHDA, CDR2 SQIVND, per germline (reference sequence). The CDR3 loop is CASEGVSGELFF. The CDR3 DNA is TGTGCCAGTGAAGGGGTTTCCGGGGAGCTGTTTTTT. Looking up the rest from reference TRBV19 and TRBJ2-2 gives the full variable domain: DGGITQSPKYLFRKEGQNVTLSCEQNLNHDAMYWYRQDPGQGLRLIYYSQIVNDFQKGDIAEGYSVSREKKESFPLTVTSAQKNPTAFYLCASEGVSGELFFGEGSRLTVL.

This chain connects TRBV5-1 to TRBJ2-1, with D perhaps matching TRBD2 (6 bases). There are 16 residues in the CDR3. Germline V gene sequence: CDR1 SGHRS, CDR2 YFSETQ. Trimming removed 0 bases from V and 1 base from J, with 11 bases in between. This CDR3 reads CASSLGGNPSYNEQFF. CDR3 DNA sequence: TGCGCCAGCAGCTTGGGCGGGAATCCGTCCTACAATGAGCAGTTCTTC.

The gene calls are TRBV28 and TRBJ1-1; 11 bases map to TRBD1. Germline V gives CDR1 MDHEN, CDR2 SYDVKM. There are 19 residues in the CDR3. Losses at the gene ends were 3 bases for V and 1 base for J; bases not matched to a gene: 13. CDR3 amino acids: CASSLGIKDRGPGNTEAFF. The CDR3, as DNA: TGTGCCAGCAGTTTGGGTATTAAGGACAGGGGGCCCGGGAACACTGAAGCTTTCTTT.

The chain links TRBV5-1 to TRBJ2-3, with 7 bases lining up with TRBD1. The CDR3 is 14 amino acids. The germline V gene has CDR1 SGHRS and CDR2 YFSETQ. J lost 2 bases, V lost 4 bases, and 4 bases had no gene match. CDR3: CASSPGQLTDTQYF. The CDR3 DNA reads TGCGCCAGCAGCCCGGGACAGCTCACAGATACGCAGTATTTT.

This chain connects TRBV15 to TRBJ2-2; 9 bases are shared with TRBD1. The ends lost 3 bases at V and 2 bases at J; junction bases unmatched: 7. Germline lookup yields CDR1 LNHNV and CDR2 YYDKDF (reference sequence). The CDR3 sequence is 17 residues long. The CDR3 region is CATSRRRDRANTGELFF. The CDR3 DNA reads TGTGCCACCAGCAGGAGGAGGGACAGGGCAAACACCGGGGAGCTGTTTTTT.

Only a few counts were recorded for this clone. This chain joins TRBV25-1 and TRBJ2-5; TRBD2 aligns across 12 bases. Germline V gives CDR1 MGHDK, CDR2 SYGVNS. CDR3 size: 17 residues. The V and J ends lost 6 bases and 5 bases, in that order; junction bases with no gene match: 13. This CDR3 reads CASSGLRTSGALETQYF. CDR3 nucleotide sequence: TGTGCCAGCAGCGGCCTACGGACTAGCGGGGCCCTGGAGACCCAGTACTTC.

The chain carries TRBV18 and TRBJ2-1; D is possibly TRBD2 (6 bases). Germline CDR1 reads KGHSH; CDR2 reads LQKENI. This CDR3 spans 16 amino acids. Trimming shortened V by 8 bases and J by 4 bases, and 21 bases separated the two germline ends. CDR3 in DNA: TGTGCCAGCCAGTCCCTCGGGAGCGGACTATACAATGAGCAGTTCTTC. Amino acids: CASQSLGSGLYNEQFF.